Listed below are T cell receptor beta chains from one sample, sequenced in a study of CD8 T cells in ankylosing spondylitis. TCRdb processed the 5' RACE reads anew with MiXCR; each CDR3 protein has one entry. The table lists around 40,000 distinct CDR3 sequences, approximately 2.6% of them singletons. Sequencing was carried out using blood, either unsorted or a sorted T cell fraction (not recorded which). These receptors were collected from a male donor with ankylosing spondylitis or in good health (not recorded which). Both conserved end residues are part of each CDR3. A D gene is named only where the DNA matches it firmly. Clone size is not always given. Where it is, it says once, few, many or a class for expanded clones.

d_gene: TRBD2; abundance: many; j_gene: TRBJ2-1; len: 15; v_gene: TRBV9; CDR3nt: TGTGCCAGCAGCTCAAGGACTAGCGGGGACAATGAGCAGTTCTTC; CDR3aa: CASSSRTSGDNEQFF
d_gene: .; abundance: many; j_gene: TRBJ1-3; len: 15; v_gene: TRBV21-1; CDR3nt: TGTGCCAGCAGCAAAGGCTGGGACAGACGAAACACCATATATTTT; CDR3aa: CASSKGWDRRNTIYF
d_gene: TRBD2; abundance: large; j_gene: TRBJ2-3; len: 15; v_gene: TRBV9; CDR3nt: TGTGCCAGCAGCCCGAGTAGCGGGAGAGCAGATACGCAGTATTTT; CDR3aa: CASSPSSGRADTQYF
d_gene: .; abundance: many; j_gene: TRBJ1-4; len: 15; v_gene: TRBV9; CDR3nt: TGTGCCAGCAGCCGCAACCCAGGGGTTAATGAAAAACTGTTTTTT; CDR3aa: CASSRNPGVNEKLFF
d_gene: .; abundance: many; j_gene: TRBJ1-2; len: 13; v_gene: TRBV9; CDR3nt: TGTGCCAGCAGTCAGACAGCTAACTATGGCTACACCTTC; CDR3aa: CASSQTANYGYTF
d_gene: .; abundance: many; j_gene: TRBJ2-2; len: 15; v_gene: TRBV9; CDR3nt: TGTGCCAGCAGACCCTCGGAGGGGGCCGCCGGGGAGCTGTTTTTT; CDR3aa: CASRPSEGAAGELFF
d_gene: .; abundance: many; j_gene: TRBJ2-2; len: 16; v_gene: TRBV9; CDR3nt: TGTGCCAGCAGCGTAGAGGGGCCGGGCGTTTCCGGGGAGCTGTTTTTT; CDR3aa: CASSVEGPGVSGELFF
d_gene: .; abundance: many; j_gene: TRBJ2-7; len: 14; v_gene: TRBV9; CDR3nt: TGTGCCAGCAGCGTAGTTCCCGACTCCTACGAGCAGTACTTC; CDR3aa: CASSVVPDSYEQYF
d_gene: TRBD2; abundance: many; j_gene: TRBJ2-1; len: 17; v_gene: TRBV9; CDR3nt: TGTGCCAGCAGCCTATCACCGGGACTAGCGGGAGGCGCACAGGGGTTCTTC; CDR3aa: CASSLSPGLAGGAQGFF
d_gene: TRBD2; abundance: many; j_gene: TRBJ2-4; len: 18; v_gene: TRBV9; CDR3nt: TGTGCCAGCAGCGTAGCTTCACTAGCGGAGGGTCGAAGGGCCATTCAGTACTTC; CDR3aa: CASSVASLAEGRRAIQYF
d_gene: .; abundance: many; j_gene: TRBJ2-7; len: 15; v_gene: TRBV9; CDR3nt: TGTGCCAGCAGCAGGGGGGGACAGTTCTCCTACGAGCAGTACTTC; CDR3aa: CASSRGGQFSYEQYF
d_gene: TRBD2; abundance: many; j_gene: TRBJ2-5; len: 14; v_gene: TRBV9; CDR3nt: TGTGCCAGCAGCGTTAGCGGGACTGAAGAGACCCAGTACTTC; CDR3aa: CASSVSGTEETQYF
d_gene: TRBD1; abundance: few; j_gene: TRBJ1-2; len: 15; v_gene: TRBV9; CDR3nt: TGTGCCAGCAGCGTAGAGGACAGGGTAGTGCATGGCTACACCTTC; CDR3aa: CASSVEDRVVHGYTF
d_gene: .; abundance: many; j_gene: TRBJ2-3; len: 13; v_gene: TRBV9; CDR3nt: TGTGCCAGCAGCGTTCTTTCAGCAGATACGCAGTATTTT; CDR3aa: CASSVLSADTQYF
d_gene: .; abundance: many; j_gene: TRBJ2-4; len: 18; v_gene: TRBV9; CDR3nt: TGTGCCAGCAGCCCCCCTCCCCCCCGGCCCCGGACCAAAAACATTCAGTACTTC; CDR3aa: CASSPPPPRPRTKNIQYF
d_gene: TRBD1; abundance: many; j_gene: TRBJ2-7; len: 15; v_gene: TRBV9; CDR3nt: TGTGCCAGCAGCGTACAGGGGGCGCCGACCTACGAGCAGTACTTC; CDR3aa: CASSVQGAPTYEQYF
d_gene: .; abundance: large; j_gene: TRBJ1-4; len: 11; v_gene: TRBV5-1; CDR3nt: TGCGCCAGCGGAAACACACGAAAACTGTTTTTT; CDR3aa: CASGNTRKLFF
d_gene: .; abundance: many; j_gene: TRBJ1-2; len: 19; v_gene: TRBV9; CDR3nt: TGTGCCAGCAGCGCTCGGCGTACAGGGTCGTCCGAGAATGGGGATGGCTACACCTTC; CDR3aa: CASSARRTGSSENGDGYTF
d_gene: .; abundance: medium-sized; j_gene: TRBJ1-1; len: 15; v_gene: TRBV9; CDR3nt: TGTGCCAGCAGCGTAGATGAGACCACCCACCCAGGAGCTTTCTTT; CDR3aa: CASSVDETTHPGAFF
d_gene: TRBD2; abundance: many; j_gene: TRBJ2-2; len: 15; v_gene: TRBV9; CDR3nt: TGTGCCAGCAGCGTAGCCAGCGGGAGCACCGGGGAGCTGTTTTTT; CDR3aa: CASSVASGSTGELFF
d_gene: .; abundance: many; j_gene: TRBJ2-5; len: 13; v_gene: TRBV9; CDR3nt: TGTGCCAGCAGCCCTCACCTCGGGTATGACCAGTACTTC; CDR3aa: CASSPHLGYDQYF
d_gene: TRBD2; abundance: many; j_gene: TRBJ2-1; len: 15; v_gene: TRBV9; CDR3nt: TGTGCCAGCAGCGTAGGACTAGCGGGACTCGATGAGCAGTTCTTC; CDR3aa: CASSVGLAGLDEQFF
d_gene: .; abundance: many; j_gene: TRBJ2-7; len: 19; v_gene: TRBV9; CDR3nt: TGTGCCAGCAGCGACCCAGGAGAGCGGACTCGCACCCTCTCCTACGAGCAGTACTTC; CDR3aa: CASSDPGERTRTLSYEQYF
d_gene: .; abundance: many; j_gene: TRBJ2-2; len: 15; v_gene: TRBV9; CDR3nt: TGTGCCAGCAGCTCGGGCCCACCGGGCACCGGGGAGCTGTTTTTT; CDR3aa: CASSSGPPGTGELFF
d_gene: TRBD2; abundance: many; j_gene: TRBJ2-2; len: 16; v_gene: TRBV9; CDR3nt: TGTGCCAGCAGCGCCCTGCTCAGCGGGAGTGACGGGGAGCTGTTTTTT; CDR3aa: CASSALLSGSDGELFF
d_gene: TRBD1; abundance: many; j_gene: TRBJ2-7; len: 15; v_gene: TRBV9; CDR3nt: TGTGCCAGCAGCGTATCGGGACAGAACTCCTACGAGCAGTACTTC; CDR3aa: CASSVSGQNSYEQYF
d_gene: TRBD2; abundance: many; j_gene: TRBJ2-5; len: 13; v_gene: TRBV9; CDR3nt: TGTGCCAGCAGCCTTAGCGGGGGGGAGACCCAGTACTTC; CDR3aa: CASSLSGGETQYF
d_gene: .; abundance: many; j_gene: TRBJ1-2; len: 15; v_gene: TRBV9; CDR3nt: TGTGCCAGCAGCGCCCGGGACCTACTGGGCTATGGCTACACCTTC; CDR3aa: CASSARDLLGYGYTF
d_gene: TRBD2; abundance: many; j_gene: TRBJ2-3; len: 18; v_gene: TRBV9; CDR3nt: TGTGCCAGCAGCGTGGGGGGACTAGCGGGAGGGCCTCCAGATACGCAGTATTTT; CDR3aa: CASSVGGLAGGPPDTQYF
d_gene: .; abundance: many; j_gene: TRBJ2-3; len: 13; v_gene: TRBV9; CDR3nt: TGTGCCAGCAGCGTAGTAGTTGACGATACGCAGTATTTT; CDR3aa: CASSVVVDDTQYF
d_gene: .; abundance: many; j_gene: TRBJ1-5; len: 13; v_gene: TRBV9; CDR3nt: TGTGCCAGCAGCGTAGACGGGTATCAGCCCCAGCATTTT; CDR3aa: CASSVDGYQPQHF
d_gene: .; abundance: many; j_gene: TRBJ2-2; len: 15; v_gene: TRBV9; CDR3nt: TGTGCCAGCAGCCCCACGGTGGTTCGGACCGGGGAGCTGTTTTTT; CDR3aa: CASSPTVVRTGELFF
d_gene: TRBD1; abundance: many; j_gene: TRBJ1-6; len: 13; v_gene: TRBV9; CDR3nt: TGTGCCAGCAGGGAACAGGGGTCTTCACCCCTCCACTTT; CDR3aa: CASREQGSSPLHF
d_gene: TRBD2; abundance: many; j_gene: TRBJ2-1; len: 19; v_gene: TRBV9; CDR3nt: TGTGCCAGCAGCGTAAGGGCCCTAGCGGGAGATGGGGGGTACAATGAGCAGTTCTTC; CDR3aa: CASSVRALAGDGGYNEQFF
d_gene: .; abundance: many; j_gene: TRBJ2-3; len: 15; v_gene: TRBV9; CDR3nt: TGTGCCAGCAGCGTAAACGGCAGGACCACAGATACGCAGTATTTT; CDR3aa: CASSVNGRTTDTQYF
d_gene: .; abundance: many; j_gene: TRBJ2-2; len: 14; v_gene: TRBV9; CDR3nt: TGTGCCAGCAGCAACGGACACCCCACCGGGGAGCTGTTTTTT; CDR3aa: CASSNGHPTGELFF
d_gene: TRBD2; abundance: many; j_gene: TRBJ2-1; len: 14; v_gene: TRBV9; CDR3nt: TGTGCCAGCAGCGTCCTAGCGGGAGCCAATGAGCAGTTCTTC; CDR3aa: CASSVLAGANEQFF
d_gene: .; abundance: many; j_gene: TRBJ1-2; len: 14; v_gene: TRBV9; CDR3nt: TGTGCCAGCAGTGAGGACTCTTTCGCCGATGGCTACACCTTC; CDR3aa: CASSEDSFADGYTF
d_gene: .; abundance: many; j_gene: TRBJ2-2; len: 13; v_gene: TRBV9; CDR3nt: TGTGCCAGCAGCGTAGTCCCTTCCGGGGAGCTGTTTTTT; CDR3aa: CASSVVPSGELFF
d_gene: .; abundance: many; j_gene: TRBJ2-3; len: 14; v_gene: TRBV9; CDR3nt: TGTGCCAGCAGCGACCTAGCGTCTTCGGATACGCAGTATTTT; CDR3aa: CASSDLASSDTQYF
d_gene: TRBD1; abundance: many; j_gene: TRBJ1-2; len: 15; v_gene: TRBV9; CDR3nt: TGTGCCAGCAGCGTAGGGGGACAGGGGGCCCATGGCTACACCTTC; CDR3aa: CASSVGGQGAHGYTF
d_gene: TRBD1; abundance: many; j_gene: TRBJ2-5; len: 15; v_gene: TRBV9; CDR3nt: TGTGCCAGCAGCGCTACAGGGGGCCGGCAAGAGACCCAGTACTTC; CDR3aa: CASSATGGRQETQYF
d_gene: TRBD2; abundance: many; j_gene: TRBJ2-3; len: 17; v_gene: TRBV9; CDR3nt: TGTGCCAGCAGCGTAGCTCGAGTAGCGGGAGTAGTAGATACGCAGTATTTT; CDR3aa: CASSVARVAGVVDTQYF
d_gene: TRBD2; abundance: many; j_gene: TRBJ2-1; len: 13; v_gene: TRBV9; CDR3nt: TGTGCCAGCAGCCCCCTGGGGAGGGAGGGTCAGTTCTTC; CDR3aa: CASSPLGREGQFF
d_gene: TRBD1; abundance: many; j_gene: TRBJ2-7; len: 15; v_gene: TRBV9; CDR3nt: TGTGCCAGCAGCACCACTCCACAGGGGCTCAGCGAGCAGTACTTC; CDR3aa: CASSTTPQGLSEQYF
d_gene: TRBD2; abundance: .; j_gene: TRBJ2-5; len: 17; v_gene: TRBV9; CDR3nt: TGTGCCAGCAGCGCAACCGGACTAGCGAACCCACAAGAGACCCAGTACTTC; CDR3aa: CASSATGLANPQETQYF
d_gene: .; abundance: many; j_gene: TRBJ1-6; len: 15; v_gene: TRBV9; CDR3nt: TGTGCCAGCAGCGTAACAGCAGGAAATAATTCACCCCTCCACTTT; CDR3aa: CASSVTAGNNSPLHF
d_gene: .; abundance: many; j_gene: TRBJ1-2; len: 15; v_gene: TRBV9; CDR3nt: TGTGCCAGCAGCTTCGGACTCCGGGACACCGACGGCTACACCTTC; CDR3aa: CASSFGLRDTDGYTF
d_gene: TRBD2; abundance: many; j_gene: TRBJ2-7; len: 16; v_gene: TRBV9; CDR3nt: TGTGCCAGCAGCCCAGGACTAGCGGGGTGGAACTACGAGCAGTACTTC; CDR3aa: CASSPGLAGWNYEQYF
d_gene: .; abundance: many; j_gene: TRBJ2-2; len: 15; v_gene: TRBV9; CDR3nt: TGTGCCAGCAGCGTAGGGACTCTGAACACCGGGGAGCTGTTTTTT; CDR3aa: CASSVGTLNTGELFF